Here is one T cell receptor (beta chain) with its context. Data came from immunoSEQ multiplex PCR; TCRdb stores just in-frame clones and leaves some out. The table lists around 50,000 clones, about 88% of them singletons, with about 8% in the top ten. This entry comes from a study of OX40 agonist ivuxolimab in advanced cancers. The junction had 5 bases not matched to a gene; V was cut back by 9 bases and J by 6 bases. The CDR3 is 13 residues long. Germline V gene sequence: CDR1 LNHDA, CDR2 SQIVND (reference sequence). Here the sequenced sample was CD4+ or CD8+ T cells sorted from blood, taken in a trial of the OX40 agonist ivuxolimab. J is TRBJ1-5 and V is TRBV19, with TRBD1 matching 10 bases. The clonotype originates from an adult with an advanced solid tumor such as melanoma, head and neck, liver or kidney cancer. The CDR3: CASRDRGLQPQHF. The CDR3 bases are TGTGCCAGCCGAGACAGGGGGCTTCAGCCCCAGCATTTT.